These 9 T cell receptor beta chains share one sample of origin, sequenced in a study of T-cell reconstitution after alpha-beta-depleted transplantation in children. For TCRbeta, the library was prepared with unique molecular identifiers. Each CDR3 protein gets one entry after TCRdb re-called the PCR reads with MiXCR. The repertoire holds 400,000 to 500,000 distinct CDR3 sequences, with approximately 10% as singletons. The source material was PBMCs from the stem cell graft donor, sampled from the stem cell graft. The receptors shown here come from a human donor who donated a stem cell graft to a child with acute myeloid leukemia.

This clonotype was counted a few times. The V gene is TRBV5-4, the J gene TRBJ1-3; no clear D gene. Looked up from germline, CDR1 is SGHNT and CDR2 is YYREEE (reference sequence). This CDR3 contains 16 residues. V was shortened by 0 bases and J by 1 base, with 11 bases between the two germline ends. The CDR3 sequence: CASSLDRGQSGNTIYF. The CDR3 DNA reads TGTGCCAGCAGCTTGGATCGGGGTCAATCTGGAAACACCATATATTTT.

This chain joins TRBV18 and TRBJ1-4; D gene unclear. V gave up 2 bases and J gave up 7 bases, with 8 bases separating them. The germline V gene encodes CDR1 KGHSH and CDR2 LQKENI. CDR3 size: 13 residues. CDR3 sequence: CASSPSGFEKLFF. CDR3 DNA sequence: TGTGCCAGCTCACCATCCGGTTTTGAAAAACTGTTTTTT.

This clonotype came up a few times. V and J are TRBV10-3 and TRBJ2-2; D is perhaps TRBD2 (6 bases). With 10 bases removed from V and 1 base from J, the gap between germline ends came to 13 bases. The length of the CDR3 is 14 residues. From germline, CDR1 is ENHRY and CDR2 SYGVKD. The CDR3 coding sequence is TGTGCCACCAGGAGGGTGGGGAACACCGGGGAGCTGTTTTTT. This sequence encodes CATRRVGNTGELFF.

J is TRBJ2-5 and V is TRBV6-2 or TRBV6-3; 13 nucleotides match TRBD2. CDR1 and CDR2 from the germline V gene are MNHEY and SVGEGT. J was trimmed by 5 bases and V by 4 bases; bases with no gene match: 1. This CDR3 is 14 amino acids long. The CDR3 DNA reads as TGTGCCAGCAGTTCGGGACTAGCGGGGGAGACCCAGTACTTC. As protein: CASSSGLAGETQYF.

This chain links TRBV7-2 with TRBJ2-2, with unresolved D. V lost 0 bases, J lost 5 bases, and 13 bases lay in between. The CDR3 spans 16 residues. CDR1 is SGHTA and CDR2 is FQGNSA in the germline V gene. The CDR3 DNA is TGTGCCAGCAGCTTAGCGTTGGGGATGGGGACCGGGGAGCTGTTTTTT. Amino acid sequence: CASSLALGMGTGELFF.

With regard to this clonotype: An end of the junction differs from the germline gene, which may be a read error. The rearrangement links TRBV30 to TRBJ1-3, with D tentatively TRBD1 (6 bases). Germline CDR1 GTSNPN, CDR2 SVGIG (reference sequence). The CDR3 contains 12 residues. CDR3 sequence reads: CARQESVNTIYF. In DNA, the CDR3 is TGTGCCAGACAGGAGTCTGTAAACACCATATATTTT.

This clonotype showed up many times. The V gene is TRBV5-1, the J gene TRBJ2-2; TRBD1 matches 8 bases. CDR1 is SGHRS and CDR2 is YFSETQ in the germline V gene. The CDR3 runs to 16 residues. J was trimmed by 6 bases and V by 4 bases; bases with no gene match: 11. DNA for the CDR3: TGCGCCAGCAGCGATTCGGGACAGGTGAAGCCCGGGGAGCTGTTTTTT. The encoded protein is CASSDSGQVKPGELFF.

The genes are TRBV10-3 and TRBJ2-7, with 14 bases fitting TRBD2. After removal of 3 bases from V and 5 bases from J, the junction contained 6 bases not matched to a gene. This CDR3 contains 16 residues. CDR1 is ENHRY, CDR2 SYGVKD, per germline. CDR3 amino acids: CAISDPGLAGAHEQYF. CDR3 bases: TGTGCCATCAGTGACCCGGGACTAGCGGGAGCTCACGAGCAGTACTTC.

This clonotype was detected many times. The V and J genes are TRBV25-1 and TRBJ2-5; D might be TRBD1 (5 bases). The CDR3 is made up of 14 amino acids. Germline-derived CDR1 and CDR2 are MGHDK and SYGVNS. Deletions cut 2 bases from V and 3 bases from J, with 10 bases between. DNA for the CDR3: TGTGCCAGCAGTGAAGCGCTAGGGGAAGAGACCCAGTACTTC. Translating it yields CASSEALGEETQYF.